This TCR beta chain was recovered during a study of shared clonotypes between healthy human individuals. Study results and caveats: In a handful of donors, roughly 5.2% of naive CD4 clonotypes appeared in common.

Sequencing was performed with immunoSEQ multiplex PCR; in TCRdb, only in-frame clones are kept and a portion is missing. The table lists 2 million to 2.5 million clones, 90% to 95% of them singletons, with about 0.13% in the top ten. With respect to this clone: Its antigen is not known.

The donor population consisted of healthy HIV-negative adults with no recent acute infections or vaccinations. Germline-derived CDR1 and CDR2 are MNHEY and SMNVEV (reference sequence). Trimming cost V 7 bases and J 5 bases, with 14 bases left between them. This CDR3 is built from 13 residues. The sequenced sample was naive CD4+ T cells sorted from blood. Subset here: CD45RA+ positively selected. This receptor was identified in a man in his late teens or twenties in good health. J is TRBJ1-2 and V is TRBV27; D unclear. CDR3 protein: CASKPGRTYGYTF. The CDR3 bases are TGTGCCAGCAAGCCCGGACGGACGTATGGCTACACCTTC.